The clone carrying this T cell receptor (beta chain) was observed many times. As yet, its antigen is unknown. The sample belongs to a study of early T cells in non-severe SARS-CoV-2 infection. Study overall: Sequenced bulk RNA came from whole blood that was unsorted, and chains were unpaired. Points from the study as a whole: There was a bias toward anti-spike CD8 responses in VDJdb matching, which missed private and CD4 specificities.

This CDR3 is 16 amino acids long. Trimming left V 0 bases short and J 2 bases short, with 10 bases between. In germline, CDR1 is LGHNA, CDR2 YSLEER. Individually, cDNA molecules had unique molecular identifiers attached to them. TCRdb ran MiXCR on the 5' RACE reads and lists one entry per CDR3 protein. In the table there are 50,000 to 80,000 distinct CDR3 sequences, roughly 8.2% of which are singletons. The sample in question was whole blood, obtained at baseline. The V call is TRBV4-3, the J call TRBJ2-2; D possibly corresponds to TRBD2 (6 bases). The source of this sequence is an adult who was a healthcare worker with PCR-confirmed SARS-CoV-2 infection or an uninfected control (not recorded which). DNA for the CDR3: TGCGCCAGCAGCCAAGAATCGGGACTTAACACCGGGGAGCTGTTTTTT. Protein product: CASSQESGLNTGELFF.